This TCR beta chain was sequenced during a study of long-term antiretroviral therapy in people with HIV. In the study overall: First collections came about a decade before the 2015 immediate-ART recommendation.

This CDR3 is 16 amino acids long. The germline V gene has CDR1 MGHRA and CDR2 YSYEKL. V lost 4 bases, J lost 3 bases, and 8 bases stayed unmatched. In each sample, about 0.95-10 million cryopreserved PBMC were present before DNA extraction. Sequencing used immunoSEQ v3.0 at survey level. Sequencing efforts were directed toward roughly 35,000-50,000 T-cell genomes per sample. The repertoire was sequenced with immunoSEQ multiplex PCR; TCRdb's copy has only in-frame clones and lacks some. The sample shows 20,000 to 30,000 clones, about 85% of them seen only once. As for this clone: The antigen remains undetermined.

Study-level findings and limits: Among HIV repertoires, CDR3 length ranges were narrower than those of controls.

The sequence came from a man aged 40-49 years with HIV. Sequencing used unsorted PBMCs, obtained 2.3 years after starting antiretroviral therapy. The chain employs TRBV4-1 and TRBJ1-4, with 7 bases aligning to TRBD1. This CDR3 reads CASSPFGQGANEKLFF. In nucleotides, the CDR3 is TGCGCCAGCAGCCCCTTTGGGCAGGGGGCTAATGAAAAACTGTTTTTT.